The 20 T cell receptor beta chains listed next were all sequenced from one sample in a study of PD-L1 blockade in urothelial cancer. The assay was immunoSEQ multiplex PCR, and TCRdb's table has in-frame clones only and misses some. The repertoire holds about 130,000 clones, with about 83% as singletons. Regarding time point: peripheral blood 6 weeks after treatment start. This material consisted of PBMCs, taken around atezolizumab (anti-PD-L1) treatment. The source of these receptors is a man aged 50-59 years with urothelial cancer.

The chain carries TRBV28 and TRBJ2-3; 12 positions match TRBD2. This CDR3 region has 22 residues. Germline-derived CDR1 and CDR2 are MDHEN and SYDVKM. The ends lost 4 bases at V and 1 base at J; junction bases unmatched: 21. This CDR3 is CASSWGHWGLAGGRARTDTQYF. CDR3 coding DNA: TGTGCCAGCAGTTGGGGGCACTGGGGGCTAGCGGGAGGGCGGGCTCGCACAGATACGCAGTATTTT.

The V call is TRBV2, the J call TRBJ1-5; 7 bases are shared with TRBD1. CDR1 is SNHLY and CDR2 is FYNNEI in the germline V gene. The CDR3 covers 14 residues. Losses at the gene ends were 2 bases for V and 7 bases for J; bases not matched to a gene: 5. CDR3 bases: TGTGCCAGCAGTGAAAACAGGGGAGGCCAGCCCCAGCATTTT. It specifies CASSENRGGQPQHF.

V gene TRBV5-6 combines with J gene TRBJ2-7; 7 bases are a match to TRBD2. The CDR3 is made up of 17 amino acids. The V and J ends lost 0 bases and 6 bases, in that order; junction bases with no gene match: 15. CDR1 SGHDT and CDR2 YYEEEE come from the germline V gene. In DNA form, the CDR3 reads TGTGCCAGCAGCTTGGCCTTTGGCGGGAGAGGCGAGCCCGAGCAGTACTTC. Encoded protein: CASSLAFGGRGEPEQYF. Full variable domain (missing parts from reference TRBV5-6 and TRBJ2-7): DAGVTQSPTHLIKTRGQQVTLRCSPKSGHDTVSWYQQALGQGPQFIFQYYEEEERQRGNFPDRFSGHQFPNYSSELNVNALLLGDSALYLCASSLAFGGRGEPEQYFGPGTRLTVT.

This chain uses TRBV6-5 with TRBJ2-3; tentative D call: TRBD1 (5 bases). The germline CDR1 and CDR2 sequences are MNHEY and SVGAGI. The CDR3 runs 14 residues. V was cut by 0 bases and J by 3 bases, with 7 bases left in between. CDR3 protein: CASSYSRQTDTQYF. The CDR3 coding sequence is TGTGCCAGCAGTTACTCTAGACAGACAGATACGCAGTATTTT.

V is TRBV7-8 and J is TRBJ2-1, with D perhaps TRBD2 (6 bases). The germline CDR1 and CDR2 sequences are SGHVS and FQNEAQ. V lost 5 bases to trimming and J lost 4 bases, with 15 bases between them. The CDR3 totals 15 residues. The chain's CDR3 is CASSPRTGSYNEQFF. The CDR3 region has the DNA TGTGCCAGCAGCCCAAGGACCGGGAGTTACAATGAGCAGTTCTTC.

The chain has TRBV5-4 and TRBJ1-1; 7 positions match TRBD1. The germline CDR1 and CDR2 sequences are SGHNT and YYREEE (reference sequence). V lost 3 bases and J lost 1; bases outside the gene matches: 9. The CDR3 covers 16 residues. CDR3 in DNA: TGTGCCAGCAGCTCGGAACGACAGGGAGGGAACACTGAAGCTTTCTTT. This sequence encodes CASSSERQGGNTEAFF.

The gene calls are TRBV18 and TRBJ1-2, with no clear D. V was clipped by 2 bases and J by 8 bases, with 12 bases between them. The CDR3 covers 13 residues. Per germline, CDR1 KGHSH and CDR2 LQKENI. Written as DNA, the CDR3 is TGTGCCAGCTCACCATCGACGGGTGCAGGCTACACCTTC. It yields the protein CASSPSTGAGYTF.

The CDR3 protein is CASSFGLAYEQYF. The CDR3 nucleotides read TGTGCCAGCAGCTTTGGCCTAGCCTACGAGCAGTACTTC. The chain combines TRBV7-2 with TRBJ2-7; D not certain. The germline CDR1 and CDR2 sequences are SGHTA and FQGNSA. This CDR3 has 13 residues. V was trimmed by 3 bases and J by 2 bases, leaving 8 bases between them.

This clone was counted between two and nine times. V usage is TRBV27 and J usage is TRBJ2-5, with 14 positions matching TRBD2. CDR3 size: 16 residues. CDR1 MNHEY and CDR2 SMNVEV come from the germline V gene (reference sequence). V shed 0 bases, J shed 5 bases, and the junction held 2 bases outside the gene matches. DNA for the CDR3: TGTGCCAGCAGTTTATCCGGGACTAGCGGGAGTGAGACCCAGTACTTC. This codes for CASSLSGTSGSETQYF.

The chain has TRBV28 and TRBJ2-7, with 10 bases identical to TRBD1. V dropped 4 bases and J dropped 2; count of bases not matched to a gene: 8. The V gene's germline CDR1 is MDHEN and CDR2 SYDVKM. The CDR3 covers 16 residues. The CDR3 DNA reads as TGTGCCAGCAGTTCCACCGGGACAGGGGCCCCCTACGAGCAGTACTTC. The encoded protein is CASSSTGTGAPYEQYF. The variable domain in full, with the rest retrieved from reference TRBV28 and TRBJ2-7, is DVKVTQSSRYLVKRTGEKVFLECVQDMDHENMFWYRQDPGLGLRLIYFSYDVKMKEKGDIPEGYSVSREKKERFSLILESASTNQTSMYLCASSSTGTGAPYEQYFGPGTRLTVT.

This clone was observed a few times. The chain joins TRBV28 to TRBJ1-5; D remains unclear. The V gene lost 3 bases and the J gene lost 0 bases, with 12 bases spanning the gap. In germline, CDR1 is MDHEN, CDR2 SYDVKM. The CDR3 is 16 amino acids. This CDR3 reads CASSFRLGRSNQPQHF. DNA for the CDR3: TGTGCCAGCAGTTTCAGACTAGGGCGTAGCAATCAGCCCCAGCATTTT.

The rearrangement uses TRBV7-2 and TRBJ2-7, with TRBD2 identical over 8 bases. The junction had 10 bases not matched to a gene; V was cut back by 5 bases and J by 4 bases. The CDR3 is 15 residues long. CDR1 and CDR2 from the germline V gene are SGHTA and FQGNSA. In nucleotides, the CDR3 is TGTGCCAGCAGCCCGGGACTAGAATCTGCTTACGAGCAGTACTTC. It is translated as CASSPGLESAYEQYF. Together with reference TRBV7-2 and TRBJ2-7, the CDR3 gives the full variable domain: GAGVSQSPSNKVTEKGKDVELRCDPISGHTALYWYRQSLGQGLEFLIYFQGNSAPDKSGLPSDRFSAERTGGSVSTLTIQRTQQEDSAVYLCASSPGLESAYEQYFGPGTRLTVT.

V gene TRBV27 combines with J gene TRBJ1-5; D not resolved. Germline CDR1 MNHEY, CDR2 SMNVEV (reference sequence). The CDR3 consists of 13 residues. Between the trimmed V and J ends, which lost 8 bases and 0 bases, there was a span of 8 bases. The CDR3 here is CASPRNSNQPQHF. As DNA, the CDR3 is TGTGCCAGCCCCAGAAATAGCAATCAGCCCCAGCATTTT.

This clone was recorded a few times. The chain links TRBV5-1 to TRBJ2-3, with a possible D match to TRBD1 (6 bases). Trimming took off 4 bases at V and 2 bases at J, with 11 bases between the two ends. The CDR3 consists of 14 residues. CDR1 is SGHRS and CDR2 is YFSETQ in the germline V gene. CDR3 DNA sequence: TGCGCCAGCAGCATCGGACAGTTCACAGATACGCAGTATTTT. Residues: CASSIGQFTDTQYF. The full variable domain, with the rest looked up from reference TRBV5-1 and TRBJ2-3, is KAGVTQTPRYLIKTRGQQVTLSCSPISGHRSVSWYQQTPGQGLQFLFEYFSETQRNKGNFPGRFSGRQFSNSRSEMNVSTLELGDSALYLCASSIGQFTDTQYFGPGTRLTVL.

As to this clone: The sample carries other DNA sequences with the same CDR3. The J gene is TRBJ2-2, the V gene TRBV9, with no clear D. Germline CDR1 reads SGDLS; CDR2 reads YYNGEE. V lost 0 bases, J lost 2 bases, and 5 bases lay in between. The CDR3 totals 14 residues. The CDR3 DNA sequence: TGTGCCAGCAGCGTAGTGGGCAACACCGGGGAGCTGTTTTTT. It encodes CASSVVGNTGELFF.

This sequence joins TRBV7-9 and TRBJ2-1, with 9 bases fitting TRBD2. The length of the CDR3 is 16 residues. The junction had 10 bases not matched to a gene; V was cut back by 5 bases and J by 5 bases. Per germline, CDR1 SEHNR and CDR2 FQNEAQ (reference sequence). CDR3 protein: CASSDRREGRDNEQFF. In DNA form, the CDR3 reads TGTGCCAGCAGCGATAGGCGGGAGGGCCGGGACAATGAGCAGTTCTTC.

The V and J genes are TRBV9 and TRBJ2-1, with 8 positions matching TRBD2. V was pared by 0 bases and J by 10 bases, with 12 bases of the junction left unmatched. Per the germline V gene, CDR1 is SGDLS and CDR2 is YYNGEE. The CDR3 consists of 16 residues. This CDR3 is CASSVGSGSRRGEQFF. CDR3 coding DNA: TGTGCCAGCAGCGTAGGGAGCGGGAGTCGTAGGGGGGAGCAGTTCTTC.

The V and J genes are TRBV5-4 and TRBJ2-7; 8 nucleotides line up with TRBD2. Germline values: CDR1 SGHNT, CDR2 YYREEE (reference sequence). The CDR3 length is 16 residues. V shed 3 bases, J shed 2 bases, and the junction held 10 bases outside the gene matches. Written as DNA, the CDR3 is TGTGCCAGCAGCTCCGGGGGGCGGGAGGACCCCTACGAGCAGTACTTC. Protein sequence: CASSSGGREDPYEQYF. The full variable domain, its missing parts supplied by reference TRBV5-4 and TRBJ2-7, is ETGVTQSPTHLIKTRGQQVTLRCSSQSGHNTVSWYQQALGQGPQFIFQYYREEENGRGNFPPRFSGLQFPNYSSELNVNALELDDSALYLCASSSGGREDPYEQYFGPGTRLTVT.

This chain joins TRBV19 and TRBJ2-1, with TRBD2 identical over 9 bases. There are 18 residues in the CDR3. Germline V gene data show CDR1 as LNHDA and CDR2 as SQIVND (reference sequence). The V and J ends lost 3 bases and 2 bases, in that order; junction bases with no gene match: 11. The CDR3 DNA is TGTGCCAGTAGTATTCAACTAGCGGGCCACAACACCTACAATGAGCAGTTCTTC. Amino acid sequence: CASSIQLAGHNTYNEQFF.

The chain links TRBV5-1 to TRBJ1-2, with 9 bases aligning to TRBD1. CDR1 is SGHRS and CDR2 is YFSETQ in the germline V gene. The V and J ends lost 4 bases and 4 bases, in that order; junction bases with no gene match: 8. This CDR3 region has 15 residues. CDR3 bases: TGCGCCAGCAGCCCCGGACAGGGGCTCGCCTATGGCTACACCTTC. Translated: CASSPGQGLAYGYTF.